Below are 8 T cell receptor beta chains sequenced from a single sample in a study of OX40 agonist ivuxolimab in advanced cancers. Measured with immunoSEQ multiplex PCR; TCRdb has only the in-frame clones, and not every one. Of around 72,000 clones listed, around 86% were seen once; the top ten hold roughly 0.4%. The specimen was CD4+ or CD8+ T cells sorted from blood, collected in a trial of the OX40 agonist ivuxolimab. The receptors here all came from an adult with an advanced solid tumor such as melanoma, head and neck, liver or kidney cancer.

This chain uses TRBV15 with TRBJ1-5; no clear D. CDR1 and CDR2 from the germline V gene are LNHNV and YYDKDF (reference sequence). This CDR3 is 12 amino acids long. V was pared by 4 bases and J by 4 bases, with 5 bases between. The CDR3 region has the DNA TGTGCCACCAGCAAAGGGAATCAGCCCCAGCATTTT. Translating it yields CATSKGNQPQHF.

This rearrangement joins TRBV27 to TRBJ1-1; no reliable D call. CDR3 length: 16 residues. Germline V gives CDR1 MNHEY, CDR2 SMNVEV (reference sequence). V was pared by 7 bases and J by 1 base, with 19 bases between. CDR3: CASTTGVVGGNTEAFF. The CDR3 nucleotides are TGTGCCAGCACCACCGGAGTAGTTGGTGGGAACACTGAAGCTTTCTTT.

With regard to this clone: The sample has other DNA sequences that encode this CDR3 too. The gene calls are TRBV5-1 and TRBJ1-2, with D perhaps TRBD1 (5 bases). V was shortened by 4 bases and J by 3 bases, with 10 bases between the two germline ends. Per the germline V gene, CDR1 is SGHRS and CDR2 is YFSETQ. The CDR3 sequence is 13 residues long. Written as DNA, the CDR3 is TGCGCCAGCAGCCTCGAAGGGGACTATGGCTACACCTTC. Translating it yields CASSLEGDYGYTF.

The chain is built from TRBV7-9 and TRBJ2-1; D not certain. CDR1 SEHNR and CDR2 FQNEAQ come from the germline V gene (reference sequence). The CDR3 length is 12 residues. Trimming removed 4 bases at V and 6 bases at J, with 7 bases between. The CDR3: CASSSLSNEQFF. The CDR3 DNA reads TGTGCCAGCAGCTCACTCTCCAATGAGCAGTTCTTC.

The chain recombines TRBV11-2 with TRBJ1-2; possibly TRBD1 for D (6 bases). The CDR3 totals 14 residues. The V gene lost 5 bases and the J gene lost 5 bases, with 15 bases spanning the gap. Germline V gene sequence: CDR1 SGHAT, CDR2 FQNNGV. The CDR3 DNA follows: TGTGCCAGCAGCCCGGGGGCGGGGCGTTATGGCTACACCTTC. Its protein is CASSPGAGRYGYTF.

The J gene is TRBJ1-2, the V gene TRBV7-8; weak D call: TRBD1 (5 bases). The CDR3 length is 14 residues. Trimming shortened V by 5 bases and J by 3 bases, and 13 bases separated the two germline ends. Germline V gene data show CDR1 as SGHVS and CDR2 as FQNEAQ. The CDR3 DNA follows: TGTGCCAGCAGCGCGGGACCTTCTGACTATGGCTACACCTTC. Its protein is CASSAGPSDYGYTF.

The chain combines TRBV5-1 with TRBJ2-3; 8 positions agree with TRBD1. Per the germline V gene, CDR1 is SGHRS and CDR2 is YFSETQ. There are 16 residues in the CDR3. V was pared by 2 bases and J by 3 bases, with 8 bases of the junction left unmatched. The CDR3 nucleotides are TGCGCCAGCAGCTTCATACAGGGGGTCGAAACAGATACGCAGTATTTT. It is translated as CASSFIQGVETDTQYF.

The chain recombines TRBV7-6 with TRBJ1-4; 7 bases match TRBD1. The CDR3 is 15 amino acids. Trimming removed 5 bases from V and 7 bases from J; junction bases left unmatched: 10. Germline assignment: CDR1 SGHVS and CDR2 FNYEAQ. DNA for the CDR3: TGTGCCAGCAGCCAACACGGGACAGCCGGTGAAAAACTGTTTTTT. Amino acids: CASSQHGTAGEKLFF.